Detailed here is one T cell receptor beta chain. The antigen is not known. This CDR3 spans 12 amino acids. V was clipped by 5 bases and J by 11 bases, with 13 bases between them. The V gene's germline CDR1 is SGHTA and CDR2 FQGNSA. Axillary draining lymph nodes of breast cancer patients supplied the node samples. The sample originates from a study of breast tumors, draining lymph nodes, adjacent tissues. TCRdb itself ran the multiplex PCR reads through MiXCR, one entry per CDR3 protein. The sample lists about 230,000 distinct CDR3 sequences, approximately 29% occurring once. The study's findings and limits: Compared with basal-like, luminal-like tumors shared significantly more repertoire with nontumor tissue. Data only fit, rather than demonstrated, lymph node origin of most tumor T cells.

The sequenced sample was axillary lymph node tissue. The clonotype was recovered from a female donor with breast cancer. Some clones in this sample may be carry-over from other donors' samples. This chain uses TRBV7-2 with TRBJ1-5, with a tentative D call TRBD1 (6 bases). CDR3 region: CASSTRSGAQHF. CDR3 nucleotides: TGTGCCAGCAGCACCCGATCAGGGGCCCAGCATTTT.